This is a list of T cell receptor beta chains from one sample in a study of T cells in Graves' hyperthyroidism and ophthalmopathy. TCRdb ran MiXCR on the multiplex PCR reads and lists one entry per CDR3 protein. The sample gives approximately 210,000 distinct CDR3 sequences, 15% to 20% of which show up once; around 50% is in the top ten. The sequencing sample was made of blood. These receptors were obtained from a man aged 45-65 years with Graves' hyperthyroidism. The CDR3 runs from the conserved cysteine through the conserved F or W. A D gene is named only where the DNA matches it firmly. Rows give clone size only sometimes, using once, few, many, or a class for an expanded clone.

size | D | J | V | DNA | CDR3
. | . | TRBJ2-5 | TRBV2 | TGTGCCAGCAGTAAGGGGGGGAACGGGGAGACCCAGTACTTC | CASSKGGNGETQYF
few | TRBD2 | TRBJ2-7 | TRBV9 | TGTGCCAGCAGCGTAGGTTGGACTAGTCAATCGAGCGAGCAGTACTTC | CASSVGWTSQSSEQYF
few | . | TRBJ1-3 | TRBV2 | TGTGCCAGCAGTGCAACTACAGGGACCGGAAACACCATATATTTT | CASSATTGTGNTIYF
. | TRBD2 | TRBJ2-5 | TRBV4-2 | TGTGCCAGCAGGGTTTCAGGACTAGCCCCTCGAGAGACCCAGTACTTC | CASRVSGLAPRETQYF
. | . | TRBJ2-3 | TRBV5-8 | TGTGCCAGCAGCTTGGGGGACTCAAGCACAGATACGCAGTATTTT | CASSLGDSSTDTQYF
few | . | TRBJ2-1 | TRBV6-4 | TGTGCCAGCAGCGACTTTAGCGGTAGCTCCTACAATGAGCAGTTCTTC | CASSDFSGSSYNEQFF
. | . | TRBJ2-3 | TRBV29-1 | TGCAGCGTTGAGGTCGGAAGCACAGATACGCAGTATTTT | CSVEVGSTDTQYF
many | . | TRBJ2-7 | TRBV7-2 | TGTGCCAGCAGCTTAGCGTGGGGCGAGCAGTACTTC | CASSLAWGEQYF
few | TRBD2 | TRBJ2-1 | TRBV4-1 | TGCGCCAGCAGCCAAGGACTAGCCCAGGAGCAGTTCTTC | CASSQGLAQEQFF
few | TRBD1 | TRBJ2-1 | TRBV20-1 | TGCAGTGCTATATCCGGGACAGGGTTCAATGAGCAGTTCTTC | CSAISGTGFNEQFF
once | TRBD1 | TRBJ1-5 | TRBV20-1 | TGCAGTGCTCCGGGACAGGGAACAGGAGCGCAGCCCCAGCATTTT | CSAPGQGTGAQPQHF
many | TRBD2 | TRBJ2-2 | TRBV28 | TGTGCCAGCACATCAGCGGGAGGGTACACCGGGGAGCTGTTTTTT | CASTSAGGYTGELFF
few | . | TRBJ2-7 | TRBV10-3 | TGTGCCATCAGTGGAGGCCCCCGACACACCTACGAGCAGTACTTC | CAISGGPRHTYEQYF
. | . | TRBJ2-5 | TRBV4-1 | TGCGCCAGCAGCCCCAGGGAAAGAGAGATCCAGTACTTC | CASSPREREIQYF
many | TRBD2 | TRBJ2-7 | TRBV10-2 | TGCGCCAGCAGGGTGACTAGCGGGAACCACTACGAGCAGTACTTC | CASRVTSGNHYEQYF
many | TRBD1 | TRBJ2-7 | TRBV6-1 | TGTGCCAGCAGTGAAGCGGGTGACAGGGACGAGCAGTACTTC | CASSEAGDRDEQYF
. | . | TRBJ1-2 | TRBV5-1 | TGCGCCAGCAGCGCGAACAGGGTAGTCGGCTACACCTTC | CASSANRVVGYTF
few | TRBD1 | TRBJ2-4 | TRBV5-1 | TGCGCCAGCAGCTCCGGGACAGGGGAGAACATTCAGTACTTC | CASSSGTGENIQYF
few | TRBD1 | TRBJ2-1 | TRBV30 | TGTGCCTGGAGTCAGGGGGATCACAATGAGCAGTTCTTC | CAWSQGDHNEQFF
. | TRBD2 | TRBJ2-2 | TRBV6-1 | TGTGCCAGCAGTCCACGCGGGAGTTCGGGCACCGGGGAGCTGTTTTTT | CASSPRGSSGTGELFF
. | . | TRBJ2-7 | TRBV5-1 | TGCGCCAGCTCCCTGGGGGTCGGGTATTCCTACGAGCAGTACTTC | CASSLGVGYSYEQYF
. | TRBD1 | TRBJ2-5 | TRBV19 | TGTGCCAGTAGGGACAGGGTCGGGCCAAGTGAGACCCAGTACTTC | CASRDRVGPSETQYF
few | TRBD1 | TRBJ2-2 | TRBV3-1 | TGTGCCAGCAGCCAAAGTCGGGACAGGGGTGCCGGGGAGCTGTTTTTT | CASSQSRDRGAGELFF
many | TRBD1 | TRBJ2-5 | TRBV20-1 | TGCAGTGTTGGTAGGGGGCGAGAGACCCAGTACTTC | CSVGRGRETQYF
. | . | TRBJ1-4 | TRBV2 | TGTGCCAGCAGCTTATTGACAGGCCGTAATGAAAAACTGTTTTTT | CASSLLTGRNEKLFF
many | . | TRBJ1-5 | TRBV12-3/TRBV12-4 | TGTGCCAGCAGTTTTCAGGTGGATCAGCCCCAGCATTTT | CASSFQVDQPQHF
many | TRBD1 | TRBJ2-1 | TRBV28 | TGTGCCAGCAGCATTGACAGGGAGAGGGCCTACAATGAGCAGTTCTTC | CASSIDRERAYNEQFF
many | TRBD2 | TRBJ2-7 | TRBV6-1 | TGTGCCAGCAGTGTGGCGGGAGGGCCCGGCACCTACGAGCAGTACTTC | CASSVAGGPGTYEQYF
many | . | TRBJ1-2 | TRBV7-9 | TGTGCCAGCAGCTTTGGGGCTTGGGGTGACTATGGCTACACCTTC | CASSFGAWGDYGYTF
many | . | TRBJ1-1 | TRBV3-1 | TGTGCCAGCAGCCAATTAGGTGACCCGAACACTGAAGCTTTCTTT | CASSQLGDPNTEAFF
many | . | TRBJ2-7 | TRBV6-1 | TGTGCCAGCAGTGCCCGGACCGGGCCGGGTTACGAGCAGTACTTC | CASSARTGPGYEQYF
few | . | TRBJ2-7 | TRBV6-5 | TGTGCCAGCAGCCCCGACCCCTCGTTTACCTACGAGCAGTACTTC | CASSPDPSFTYEQYF
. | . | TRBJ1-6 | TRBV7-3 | TGTGCCAGCAGCTCGGACGGATTTGAGCCCCTCCACTTT | CASSSDGFEPLHF
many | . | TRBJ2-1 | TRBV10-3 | TGTGCCATCAGTGACGGCGGGGACACGGATGAGCAGTTCTTC | CAISDGGDTDEQFF
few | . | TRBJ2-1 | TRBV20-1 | TGCAGTGCTAGAGGCTGGAAGGGAAACAATGAGCAGTTCTTC | CSARGWKGNNEQFF
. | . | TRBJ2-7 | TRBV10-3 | TGTGCCATCAAGGGAAGTTGGGGGGCCTACGAGCAGTACTTC | CAIKGSWGAYEQYF
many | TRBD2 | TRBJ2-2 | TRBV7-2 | TGTGCCAGCAGAGCTAGCGGGAGGGGCCACACCGGGGAGCTGTTTTTT | CASRASGRGHTGELFF
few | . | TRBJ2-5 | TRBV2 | TGTGCCAGCAGTCCCGGGACATTAGGCGAGACCCAGTACTTC | CASSPGTLGETQYF
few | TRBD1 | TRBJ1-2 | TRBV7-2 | TGTGCCAGCAGCCCCGGACAGGGTGGAATCTATGGCTACACCTTC | CASSPGQGGIYGYTF
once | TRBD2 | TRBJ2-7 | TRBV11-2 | TGTGCCAGCAGGCGACTAGCGGGAGAGCAGTACTTC | CASRRLAGEQYF
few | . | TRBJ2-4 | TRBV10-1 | TGCGCCAGCAGTGATCCCGGACTTGCTAACATTCAGTACTTC | CASSDPGLANIQYF
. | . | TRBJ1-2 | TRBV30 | TGTGCCTGGAGCCGAGGTGGGGGGGGCTGGACCAACTATGGCTACACCTTC | CAWSRGGGGWTNYGYTF
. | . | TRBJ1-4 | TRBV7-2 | TGTGCCAGCAGCTATCACAGGAATGAAAAACTGTTTTTT | CASSYHRNEKLFF
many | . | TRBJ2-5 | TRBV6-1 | TGTGCCAGCAGTGCTGGTCAGTCGGCTAGCGTCCAAGAGACCCAGTACTTC | CASSAGQSASVQETQYF
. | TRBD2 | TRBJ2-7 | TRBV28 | TGTGCCAGCAGTACTCGGCGGGAGCTCTACGAGCAGTACTTC | CASSTRRELYEQYF
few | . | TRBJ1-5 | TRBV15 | TGTGCCACCAGCAGGGACCTGGCAGGGAATCAGCCCCAGCATTTT | CATSRDLAGNQPQHF
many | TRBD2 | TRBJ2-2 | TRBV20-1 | TGCAGTGCCCTAGCGGAGCTCACCGGGGAGCTGTTTTTT | CSALAELTGELFF
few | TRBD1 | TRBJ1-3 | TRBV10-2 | TGCGCCAGCAGTGAGGACAGGGCCTCTGGAAACACCATATATTTT | CASSEDRASGNTIYF
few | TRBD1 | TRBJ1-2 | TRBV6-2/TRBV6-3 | TGTGCCAGCAGACGAGGACAGGGAGGGAGCTACACCTTC | CASRRGQGGSYTF
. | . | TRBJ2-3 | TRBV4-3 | TGCGCCAGCAGCCAAGTCACTAGTTCCACAGATACGCAGTATTTT | CASSQVTSSTDTQYF
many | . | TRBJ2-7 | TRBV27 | TGTGCCAGCAGTTTATCAGGGTCTCGGGACGAGCAGTACTTC | CASSLSGSRDEQYF